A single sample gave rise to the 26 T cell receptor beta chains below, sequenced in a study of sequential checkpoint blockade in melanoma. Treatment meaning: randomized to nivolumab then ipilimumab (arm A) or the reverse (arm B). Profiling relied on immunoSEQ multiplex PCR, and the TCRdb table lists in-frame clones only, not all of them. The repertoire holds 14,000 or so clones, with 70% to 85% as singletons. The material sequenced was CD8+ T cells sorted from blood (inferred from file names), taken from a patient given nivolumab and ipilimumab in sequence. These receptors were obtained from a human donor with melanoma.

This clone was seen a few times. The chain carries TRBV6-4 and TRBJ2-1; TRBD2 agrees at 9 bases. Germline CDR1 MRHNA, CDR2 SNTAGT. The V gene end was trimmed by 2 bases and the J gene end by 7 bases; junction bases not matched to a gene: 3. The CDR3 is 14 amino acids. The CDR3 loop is CASSDGSGGNEQFF. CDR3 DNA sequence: TGTGCCAGCAGTGACGGGAGCGGGGGGAATGAGCAGTTCTTC.

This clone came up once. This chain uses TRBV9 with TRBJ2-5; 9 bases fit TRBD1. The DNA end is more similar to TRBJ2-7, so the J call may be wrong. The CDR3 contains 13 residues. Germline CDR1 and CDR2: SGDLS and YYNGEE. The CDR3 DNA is TGTGCCAGCAGCGTAGGACAGGGGGACGAGCAGTACTTC. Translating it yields CASSVGQGDEQYF.

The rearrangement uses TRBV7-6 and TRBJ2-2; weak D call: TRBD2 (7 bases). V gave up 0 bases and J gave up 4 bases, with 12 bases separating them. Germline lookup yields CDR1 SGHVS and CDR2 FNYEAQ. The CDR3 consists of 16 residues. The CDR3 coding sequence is TGTGCCAGCAGCTTAGCGGCGGCGGGGGCCACCGGGGAGCTGTTTTTT. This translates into CASSLAAAGATGELFF.

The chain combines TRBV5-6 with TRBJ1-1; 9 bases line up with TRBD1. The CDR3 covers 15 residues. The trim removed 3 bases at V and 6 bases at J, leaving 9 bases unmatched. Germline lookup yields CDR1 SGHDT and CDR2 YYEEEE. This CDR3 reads CASSYGTGMAAEAFF. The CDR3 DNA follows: TGTGCCAGCAGCTATGGGACAGGGATGGCGGCTGAAGCTTTCTTT.

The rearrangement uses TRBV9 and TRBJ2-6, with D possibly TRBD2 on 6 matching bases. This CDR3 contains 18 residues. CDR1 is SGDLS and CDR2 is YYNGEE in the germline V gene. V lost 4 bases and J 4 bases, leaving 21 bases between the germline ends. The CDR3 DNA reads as TGTGCCAGCAGCCCCTGGGGGGATAAAGCCAGGGGGGCCAACGTCCTGACTTTC. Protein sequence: CASSPWGDKARGANVLTF.

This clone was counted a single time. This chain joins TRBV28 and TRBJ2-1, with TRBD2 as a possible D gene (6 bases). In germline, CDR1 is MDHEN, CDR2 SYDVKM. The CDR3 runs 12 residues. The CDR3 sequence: CVTLATYNEQFF. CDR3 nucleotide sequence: TGTGTTACGCTAGCGACCTACAATGAGCAGTTCTTC.

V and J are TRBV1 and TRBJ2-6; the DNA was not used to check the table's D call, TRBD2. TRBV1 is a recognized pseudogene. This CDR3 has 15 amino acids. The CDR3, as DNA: TGCACCAGCAGGGTACTTGGTTTGTGGGCCAACGTCCTGACTTTC. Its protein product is CTSRVLGLWANVLTF.

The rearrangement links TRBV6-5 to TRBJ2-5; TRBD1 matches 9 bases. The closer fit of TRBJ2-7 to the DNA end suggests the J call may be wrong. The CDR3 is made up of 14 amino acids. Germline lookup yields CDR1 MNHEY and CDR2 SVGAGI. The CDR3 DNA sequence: TGTGCCAGCAGCCTAGGGACAGGGCTTTACGAGCAGTACTTC. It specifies CASSLGTGLYEQYF.

The CDR3 DNA reads TGTGCCATCAGTGAGTTCAGGGCGGAAGAGACCCAGTACTTC. Amino acids: CAISEFRAEETQYF. The V and J genes are TRBV10-3 and TRBJ2-5, with D possibly TRBD1 on 5 matching bases. The CDR3 is 14 amino acids. V dropped 1 base and J dropped 3 bases, with 9 bases sitting between them. Germline values: CDR1 ENHRY, CDR2 SYGVKD.

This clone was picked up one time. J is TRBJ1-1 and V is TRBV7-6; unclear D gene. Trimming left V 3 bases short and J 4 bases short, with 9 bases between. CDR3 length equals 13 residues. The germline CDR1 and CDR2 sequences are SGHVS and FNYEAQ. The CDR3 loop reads CASSFGGGTEAFF. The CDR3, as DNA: TGTGCCAGCAGCTTCGGAGGAGGCACTGAAGCTTTCTTT.

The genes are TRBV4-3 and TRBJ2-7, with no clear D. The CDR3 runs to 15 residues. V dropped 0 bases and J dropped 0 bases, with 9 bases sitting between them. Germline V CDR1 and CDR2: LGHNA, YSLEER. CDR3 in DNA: TGCGCCAGCAGCCAAGAGCCGGAGAGCTCCTACGAGCAGTACTTC. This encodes CASSQEPESSYEQYF.

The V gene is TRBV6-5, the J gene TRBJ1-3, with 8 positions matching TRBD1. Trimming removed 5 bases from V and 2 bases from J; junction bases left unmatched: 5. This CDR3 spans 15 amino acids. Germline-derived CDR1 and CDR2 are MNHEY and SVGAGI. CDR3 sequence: CASSTQGGTGNTIYF. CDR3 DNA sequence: TGTGCCAGCAGTACACAGGGGGGGACTGGAAACACCATATATTTT.

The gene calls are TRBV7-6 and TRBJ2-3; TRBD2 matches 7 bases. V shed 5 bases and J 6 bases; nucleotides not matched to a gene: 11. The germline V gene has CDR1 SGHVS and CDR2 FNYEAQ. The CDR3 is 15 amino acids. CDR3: CASSPKRGRWDTQYF. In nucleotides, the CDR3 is TGTGCCAGCAGCCCAAAGCGGGGACGCTGGGATACGCAGTATTTT. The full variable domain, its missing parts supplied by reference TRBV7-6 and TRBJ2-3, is GAGVSQSPRYKVTKRGQDVALRCDPISGHVSLYWYRQALGQGPEFLTYFNYEAQQDKSGLPNDRFSAERPEGSISTLTIQRTEQRDSAMYRCASSPKRGRWDTQYFGPGTRLTVL.

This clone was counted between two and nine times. The CDR3 sequence: CASTSSRYEQFF. The CDR3 nucleotides are TGTGCCAGTACCTCAAGCAGGTATGAGCAGTTCTTC. V and J are TRBV19 and TRBJ2-1; D remains ambiguous. There are 12 residues in the CDR3. V was clipped by 7 bases and J by 8 bases, with 12 bases between them. Germline V gives CDR1 LNHDA, CDR2 SQIVND (reference sequence).

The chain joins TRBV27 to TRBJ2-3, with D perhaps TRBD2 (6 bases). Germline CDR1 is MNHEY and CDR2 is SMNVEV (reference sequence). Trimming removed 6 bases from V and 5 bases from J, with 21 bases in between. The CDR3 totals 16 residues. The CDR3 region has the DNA TGTGCCAGCAGAGATGCCGGGGTAGCGGTTCAAGATACGCAGTATTTT. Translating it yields CASRDAGVAVQDTQYF.

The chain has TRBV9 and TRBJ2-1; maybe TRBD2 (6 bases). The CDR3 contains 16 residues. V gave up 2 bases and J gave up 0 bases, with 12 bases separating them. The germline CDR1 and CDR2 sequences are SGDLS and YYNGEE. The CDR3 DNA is TGTGCCAGCAGCGTCTCCGGGAGAAGCTCCTACAATGAGCAGTTCTTC. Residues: CASSVSGRSSYNEQFF.

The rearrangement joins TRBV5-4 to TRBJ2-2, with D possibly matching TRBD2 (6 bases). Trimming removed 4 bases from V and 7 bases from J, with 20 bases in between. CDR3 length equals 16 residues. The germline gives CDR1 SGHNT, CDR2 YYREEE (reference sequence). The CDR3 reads CASSHTRDWDDGELFF. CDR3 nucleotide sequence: TGTGCCAGCAGCCATACCCGGGACTGGGACGACGGGGAGCTGTTTTTT. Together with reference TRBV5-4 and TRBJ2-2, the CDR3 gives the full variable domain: ETGVTQSPTHLIKTRGQQVTLRCSSQSGHNTVSWYQQALGQGPQFIFQYYREEENGRGNFPPRFSGLQFPNYSSELNVNALELDDSALYLCASSHTRDWDDGELFFGEGSRLTVL.

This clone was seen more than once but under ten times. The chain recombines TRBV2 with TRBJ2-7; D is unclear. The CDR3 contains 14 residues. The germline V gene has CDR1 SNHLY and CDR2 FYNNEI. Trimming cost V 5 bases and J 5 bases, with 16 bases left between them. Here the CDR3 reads CASSPSSKKDEQYF. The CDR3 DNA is TGTGCCAGCAGTCCTTCCAGTAAGAAAGACGAGCAGTACTTC.

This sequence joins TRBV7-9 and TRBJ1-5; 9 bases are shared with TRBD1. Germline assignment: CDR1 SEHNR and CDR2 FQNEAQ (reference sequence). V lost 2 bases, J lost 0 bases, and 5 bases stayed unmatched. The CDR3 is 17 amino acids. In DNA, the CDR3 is TGTGCCAGCAGCTTAAGGGACAGGGATAATAGCAATCAGCCCCAGCATTTT. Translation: CASSLRDRDNSNQPQHF. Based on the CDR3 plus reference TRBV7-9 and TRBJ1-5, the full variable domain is DTGVSQNPRHKITKRGQNVTFRCDPISEHNRLYWYRQTLGQGPEFLTYFQNEAQLEKSRLLSDRFSAERPKGSFSTLEIQRTEQGDSAMYLCASSLRDRDNSNQPQHFGDGTRLSIL.

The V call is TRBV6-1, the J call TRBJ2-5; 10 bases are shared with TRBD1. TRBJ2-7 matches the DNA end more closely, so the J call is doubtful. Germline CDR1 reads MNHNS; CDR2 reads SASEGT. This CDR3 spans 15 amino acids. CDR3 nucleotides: TGTGCCAGCAGTGAGTCCGAGACAGGGGGCTCCGAGCAGTACTTC. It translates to CASSESETGGSEQYF.

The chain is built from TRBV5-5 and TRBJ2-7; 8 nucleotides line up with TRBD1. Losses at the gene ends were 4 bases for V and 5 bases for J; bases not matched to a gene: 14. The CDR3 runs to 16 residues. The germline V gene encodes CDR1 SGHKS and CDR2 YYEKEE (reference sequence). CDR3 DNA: TGTGCCAGCAGCCAAGATCATGGACAGGGATCTGACGAGCAGTACTTC. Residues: CASSQDHGQGSDEQYF. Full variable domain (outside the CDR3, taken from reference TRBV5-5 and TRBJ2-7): DAGVTQSPTHLIKTRGQQVTLRCSPISGHKSVSWYQQVLGQGPQFIFQYYEKEERGRGNFPDRFSARQFPNYSSELNVNALLLGDSALYLCASSQDHGQGSDEQYFGPGTRLTVT.

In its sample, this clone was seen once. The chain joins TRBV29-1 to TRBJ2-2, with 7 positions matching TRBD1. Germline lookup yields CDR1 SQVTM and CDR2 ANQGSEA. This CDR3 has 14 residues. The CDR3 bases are TGCAGTATATCCGGGACAGCGAACACCGGGGAGCTGTTTTTT. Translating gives CSISGTANTGELFF.

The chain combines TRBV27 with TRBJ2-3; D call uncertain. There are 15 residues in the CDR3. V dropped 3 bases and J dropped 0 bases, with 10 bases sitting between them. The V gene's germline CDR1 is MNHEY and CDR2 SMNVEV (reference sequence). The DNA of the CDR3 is TGTGCCAGCAGTTTGTTTCCTCCTAGCACAGATACGCAGTATTTT. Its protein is CASSLFPPSTDTQYF.

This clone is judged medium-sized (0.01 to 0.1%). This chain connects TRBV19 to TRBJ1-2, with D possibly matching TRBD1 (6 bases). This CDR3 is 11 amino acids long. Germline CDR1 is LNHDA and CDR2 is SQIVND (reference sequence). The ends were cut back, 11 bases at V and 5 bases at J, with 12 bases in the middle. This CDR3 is CASGQIYGYTF. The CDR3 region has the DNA TGTGCCTCCGGACAGATATATGGCTACACCTTC.

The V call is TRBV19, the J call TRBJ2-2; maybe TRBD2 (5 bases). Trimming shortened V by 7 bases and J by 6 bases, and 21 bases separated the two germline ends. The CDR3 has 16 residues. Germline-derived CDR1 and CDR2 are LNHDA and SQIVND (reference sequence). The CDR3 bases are TGTGCCAGTAAGGTATGGGGATTGGAGGTATCCGGGGAGCTGTTTTTT. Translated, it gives CASKVWGLEVSGELFF.

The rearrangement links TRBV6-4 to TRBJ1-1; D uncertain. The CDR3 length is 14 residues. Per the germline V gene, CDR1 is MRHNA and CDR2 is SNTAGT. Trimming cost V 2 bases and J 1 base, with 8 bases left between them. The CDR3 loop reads CASSDGQPNTEAFF. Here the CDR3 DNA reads TGTGCCAGCAGTGACGGGCAGCCGAACACTGAAGCTTTCTTT.